One sample yielded the 2 T cell receptor beta chains listed below, sequenced in a study of PD-1 blockade in mismatch repair-deficient tumors. Here immunoSEQ multiplex PCR was the method, and the copy in TCRdb shows in-frame clones only, minus some. The table has 100,000 or so clones, under 90% seen once. This sample comprised peripheral blood, obtained approximately 35 weeks after starting pembrolizumab. These receptors came from an adult with mismatch repair-deficient cancer.

This clone was observed once. This rearrangement joins TRBV7-9 to TRBJ2-7; D is perhaps TRBD1 (6 bases). The CDR3 has 13 residues. Trimming took 4 bases from V and 3 from J, leaving 10 bases between them. Germline CDR1 SEHNR, CDR2 FQNEAQ (reference sequence). In DNA, the CDR3 is TGTGCCAGCAGCTCGGACAGCCGCTACGAGCAGTACTTC. This translates into CASSSDSRYEQYF.

In its sample, this clone was seen once. This chain connects TRBV6-6 to TRBJ1-1; the D gene is possibly TRBD1 (5 bases). The V gene lost 4 bases and the J gene lost 5 bases, with 11 bases spanning the gap. Germline CDR1 reads MNHNY; CDR2 reads SVGAGI (reference sequence). This CDR3 spans 13 amino acids. The CDR3 DNA reads TGTGCCAGCAGTTCTTGGGGGGTTACTGAAGCTTTCTTT. It is translated as CASSSWGVTEAFF.